These T cell receptor beta chains were read from a single sample in a study of spatial heterogeneity in lung cancer. Via MiXCR, TCRdb re-called the 5' RACE reads, giving one row per CDR3 protein. The data contain roughly 40,000 distinct CDR3 sequences, over 6.5% of them seen just once; the ten biggest clones take up around 43%. The sample was PBMCs, taken at surgery. These receptors originate from a female donor with early-stage non-small cell lung cancer. The CDR3 runs from the conserved cysteine through the conserved F or W. Fields, in order: D gene, J gene, V gene, clone size, CDR3 DNA, CDR3 protein. D genes are given only for firm matches. Some rows have no size entry. The others give once, few or many, or a class for an expanded clone.

>TRBD1|TRBJ2-7|TRBV4-3|many
TGCGCCAGCAGCCAGGCCAAGGGACAGAACTACGAGCAGTACTTC
CASSQAKGQNYEQYF
>.|TRBJ1-1|TRBV6-5|.
TGTGCCAGCATGCGACTCATGAACACTGAAGCTTTCTTT
CASMRLMNTEAFF
>.|TRBJ2-4|TRBV4-1|few
TGCGCCAGCAGCCAAACCGATGGGAGGACATCTATAGCCAAAAACATTCAGTACTTC
CASSQTDGRTSIAKNIQYF
>.|TRBJ2-4|TRBV7-8|few
TGTGCCAGCTCTCAGGGTAACAACATTCAGTACTTC
CASSQGNNIQYF
>.|TRBJ2-7|TRBV24-1|many
TGTGCCACCGATAGAGACCACAGGTCCTCCTACGAGCAGTACTTC
CATDRDHRSSYEQYF
>TRBD2|TRBJ2-1|TRBV7-3|few
TGTGCCAGCAGCCTACAGAGCGGGGTCTCGGGCGGTGAGCAGTTCTTC
CASSLQSGVSGGEQFF
>.|TRBJ1-1|TRBV24-1|many
TGTGCCACCAGTGATTCATCTAGGGGCCCGAACACTGAAGCTTTCTTT
CATSDSSRGPNTEAFF
>TRBD1|TRBJ1-5|TRBV28|.
TGTGCCAGCAGTGGGGAGGGACAGGGCATTCAGCCCCAGCATTTT
CASSGEGQGIQPQHF
>TRBD2|TRBJ2-2|TRBV7-8|.
TGTGCCAGCAGCTTTAGCGGGGGGGTAACCGGGGAGCTGTTTTTT
CASSFSGGVTGELFF
>.|TRBJ2-5|TRBV7-2|many
TGTGCCAGCAGCTCCCCCAGGGGGGCAAGGGAGACCCAGTACTTC
CASSSPRGARETQYF
>.|TRBJ1-4|TRBV6-6|few
TGTGCCAGCAGTTACTTAGGGGGGCTGAATGAAAAACTGTTTTTT
CASSYLGGLNEKLFF
>TRBD1|TRBJ2-7|TRBV28|many
TGTGCCAGCAGTCTGACCGGGACAGGAGCGTACGAGCAGTACTTC
CASSLTGTGAYEQYF
>.|TRBJ2-1|TRBV12-3/TRBV12-4|many
TGTGCCAGCAGTCTCGACCGAAATGAGCAGTTCTTC
CASSLDRNEQFF
>.|TRBJ1-4|TRBV29-1|many
TGCAGCGTTGATGCGGGGGTCGGTGAAAAACTGTTTTTT
CSVDAGVGEKLFF
>TRBD1|TRBJ2-2|TRBV24-1|.
TGTGCCACCACTGGGACAGTGAACACCGGGGAGCTGTTTTTT
CATTGTVNTGELFF
>.|TRBJ2-1|TRBV7-3|many
TGTGCCAGCAGAGCTACCCCTACAGTCAATGAGCAGTTCTTC
CASRATPTVNEQFF
>TRBD1|TRBJ2-2|TRBV9|few
TGTGCCAGCAGCGTAGGAAGCCAGGGGGTTCACACCGGGGAGCTGTTTTTT
CASSVGSQGVHTGELFF
>TRBD1|TRBJ1-4|TRBV12-3/TRBV12-4|many
TGTGCCAGCAGTTTAAGTCCGACAGGGGTGACTGAAAAACTGTTTTTT
CASSLSPTGVTEKLFF
>.|TRBJ1-4|TRBV20-1|few
TGCAGTGCTCCGAATTATAATGAAAAACTGTTTTTT
CSAPNYNEKLFF
>.|TRBJ2-3|TRBV9|few
TGTGCCAGCAGCCTGGGTACCTTGCAGTATTTT
CASSLGTLQYF
>TRBD1|TRBJ1-2|TRBV7-2|.
TGTGCCAGCAGCTTATTCGGGACAGTGAACTATGGCTACACCTTC
CASSLFGTVNYGYTF
>TRBD2|TRBJ2-2|TRBV6-2/TRBV6-3|.
TGTGCCAGCAGTTACTCGCGGGGGGGCCGCACCGGGGAGCTGTTTTTT
CASSYSRGGRTGELFF
>.|TRBJ1-5|TRBV5-1|few
TGCGCCAGCAGCTTGACGGCAGGTGGCAATCAGCCCCAGCATTTT
CASSLTAGGNQPQHF
>.|TRBJ1-6|TRBV2|many
TGTGCCAGCAGTTCTCAATATAATTCACCCCTCCACTTT
CASSSQYNSPLHF
>TRBD1|TRBJ2-1|TRBV5-6|many
TGTGCCAGCAGCATACGCACAGGGGTTACGCAAAACAATGAGCAGTTCTTC
CASSIRTGVTQNNEQFF
>TRBD1|TRBJ1-1|TRBV20-1|many
TGCAGTGTAACCGGGACAGTGAACACTGAAGCTTTCTTT
CSVTGTVNTEAFF
>TRBD2|TRBJ2-3|TRBV5-1|.
TGCGCCAGCAGCCTCAAGCGGGGGGCTAACACAGATACGCAGTATTTT
CASSLKRGANTDTQYF
>.|TRBJ1-2|TRBV2|.
TGTGCCAGCCGGACTTATACGGATGGCTACACCTTC
CASRTYTDGYTF
>.|TRBJ1-5|TRBV4-3|.
TGCGCCAGCAGCCAAGGGAGTGGGGAGGGTCAGCCCCAGCATTTT
CASSQGSGEGQPQHF
>.|TRBJ2-7|TRBV4-1|many
TGCGCCAGCAGCCAAGAAGGGGCCTACGAGCAGTACTTC
CASSQEGAYEQYF
>TRBD1|TRBJ1-2|TRBV5-6|few
TGTGCCAGCAGCCCCGGGGACAGGGAATCCCATGGCTACACCTTC
CASSPGDRESHGYTF